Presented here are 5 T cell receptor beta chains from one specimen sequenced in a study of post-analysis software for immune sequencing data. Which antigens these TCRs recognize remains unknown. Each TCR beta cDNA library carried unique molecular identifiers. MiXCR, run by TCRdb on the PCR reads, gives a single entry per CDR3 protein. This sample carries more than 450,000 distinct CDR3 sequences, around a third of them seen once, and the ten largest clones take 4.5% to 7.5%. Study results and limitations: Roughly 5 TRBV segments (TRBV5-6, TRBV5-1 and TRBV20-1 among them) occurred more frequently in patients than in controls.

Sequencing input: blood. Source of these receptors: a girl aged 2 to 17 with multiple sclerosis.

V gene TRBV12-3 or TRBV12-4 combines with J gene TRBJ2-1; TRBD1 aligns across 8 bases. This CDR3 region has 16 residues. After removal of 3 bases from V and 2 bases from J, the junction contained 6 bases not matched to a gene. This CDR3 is CASSLGTGATYNEQFF. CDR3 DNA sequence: TGTGCCAGCAGTTTGGGGACAGGAGCTACCTACAATGAGCAGTTCTTC.

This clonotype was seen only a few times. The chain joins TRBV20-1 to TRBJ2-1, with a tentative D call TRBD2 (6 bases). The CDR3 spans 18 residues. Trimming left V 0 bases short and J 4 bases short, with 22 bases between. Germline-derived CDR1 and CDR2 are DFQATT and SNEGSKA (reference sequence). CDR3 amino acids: CSARDHGAGTAGYNEQFF. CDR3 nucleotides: TGCAGTGCTAGAGATCATGGGGCGGGGACGGCAGGTTACAATGAGCAGTTCTTC.

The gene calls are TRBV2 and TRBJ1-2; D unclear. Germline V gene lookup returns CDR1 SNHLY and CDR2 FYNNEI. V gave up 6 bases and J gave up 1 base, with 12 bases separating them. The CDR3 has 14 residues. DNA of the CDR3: TGTGCCAGCAGCGTAGCAGTTGATAACTATGGCTACACCTTC. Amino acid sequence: CASSVAVDNYGYTF.

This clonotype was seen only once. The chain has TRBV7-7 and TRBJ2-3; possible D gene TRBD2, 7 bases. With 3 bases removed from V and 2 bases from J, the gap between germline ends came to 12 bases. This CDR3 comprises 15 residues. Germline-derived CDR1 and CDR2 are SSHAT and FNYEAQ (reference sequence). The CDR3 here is CASSFRRGPTDTQYF. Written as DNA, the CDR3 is TGTGCCAGCAGCTTCAGGCGGGGGCCCACAGATACGCAGTATTTT. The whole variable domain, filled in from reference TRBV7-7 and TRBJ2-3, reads GAGVSQSPRYKVTKRGQDVTLRCDPISSHATLYWYQQALGQGPEFLTYFNYEAQPDKSGLPSDRFSAERPEGSISTLTIQRTEQRDSAMYRCASSFRRGPTDTQYFGPGTRLTVL.

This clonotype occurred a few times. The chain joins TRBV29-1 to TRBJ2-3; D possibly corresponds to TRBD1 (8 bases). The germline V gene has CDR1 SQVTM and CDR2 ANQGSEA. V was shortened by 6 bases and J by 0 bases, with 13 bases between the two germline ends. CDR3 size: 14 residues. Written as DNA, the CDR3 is TGCAGCGTGGGGGGGACAGGAAGCACAGATACGCAGTATTTT. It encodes CSVGGTGSTDTQYF.